Below, 31 T cell receptor beta chains from the same sample are listed, as sequenced in a study of blood T cells in healthy people across ages. A second PCR of roughly 7 to 11 cycles used a sample-barcoded 5' primer and a J-beta primer mix. TCRdb called the 5' RACE reads again in MiXCR, with one record for every CDR3 protein. The table lists over 1,200,000 distinct CDR3 sequences, approximately 59% of them singletons. Sequencing was carried out using blood. All receptors derive from a man between 18 and 35 years old in good health.

The chain carries TRBV30 and TRBJ1-1; D unclear. Per the germline V gene, CDR1 is GTSNPN and CDR2 is SVGIG (reference sequence). V was trimmed by 0 bases and J by 0 bases, leaving 11 bases between them. The CDR3 extends over 15 amino acids. The CDR3 sequence: CAWSVSDSLNTEAFF. CDR3 bases: TGTGCCTGGAGTGTATCAGACTCCCTGAACACTGAAGCTTTCTTT.

The chain combines TRBV6-5 with TRBJ2-3; D is perhaps TRBD1 (6 bases). V was pared by 6 bases and J by 1 base, with 11 bases between. CDR3 length: 14 amino acids. Germline assignment: CDR1 MNHEY and CDR2 SVGAGI. The DNA of the CDR3 is TGTGCCAGCAGAGCCGGACAGCGCACAGATACGCAGTATTTT. Protein sequence: CASRAGQRTDTQYF.

This clonotype was seen just once. The chain links TRBV20-1 to TRBJ2-4, with 14 positions matching TRBD2. Germline CDR1 reads DFQATT; CDR2 reads SNEGSKA (reference sequence). The CDR3 consists of 16 residues. The trim removed 6 bases at V and 0 bases at J, leaving 4 bases unmatched. The CDR3 DNA sequence: TGCAGTGCAGGGGGACTAGCGGGAGCAGCCAAAAACATTCAGTACTTC. Its protein product is CSAGGLAGAAKNIQYF.

DNA for the CDR3: TGTGCCAGCAGTGTCGGGGGGCTACCGTACAATGAGCAGTTCTTC. Translating gives CASSVGGLPYNEQFF. The rearrangement uses TRBV2 and TRBJ2-1; D perhaps matches TRBD2 (7 bases). The CDR3 totals 15 residues. Trimming cost V 4 bases and J 4 bases, with 14 bases left between them. Germline CDR1 is SNHLY and CDR2 is FYNNEI.

This sequence joins TRBV13 and TRBJ1-4; the match to TRBD1 covers 8 bases. The CDR3 loop spans 15 amino acids. With V trimmed by 4 bases and J by 3 bases, 4 bases remained unmatched. Germline CDR1 is PRHDT and CDR2 is FYEKMQ (reference sequence). The CDR3: CASSSDRGSNEKLFF. The CDR3 DNA reads TGTGCCAGCAGCTCCGACAGGGGATCTAATGAAAAACTGTTTTTT. Looking up the rest from reference TRBV13 and TRBJ1-4 gives the full variable domain: AAGVIQSPRHLIKEKRETATLKCYPIPRHDTVYWYQQGPGQDPQFLISFYEKMQSDKGSIPDRFSAQQFSDYHSELNMSSLELGDSALYFCASSSDRGSNEKLFFGSGTQLSVL.

This sequence joins TRBV28 and TRBJ1-2; TRBD1 matches 7 bases. This CDR3 spans 13 amino acids. CDR1 and CDR2 (germline): MDHEN, SYDVKM. V was clipped by 9 bases and J by 4 bases; unmatched bases: 8. The CDR3 spells CASQTGYGYGYTF. Written as DNA, the CDR3 is TGTGCCAGTCAGACAGGGTACGGCTATGGCTACACCTTC.

This chain uses TRBV7-9 with TRBJ2-3; D is possibly TRBD1 (6 bases). Germline CDR1 reads SEHNR; CDR2 reads FQNEAQ (reference sequence). The CDR3 consists of 15 residues. V lost 4 bases, J lost 2 bases, and 13 bases lay in between. CDR3 amino acids: CASSSRDTNTDTQYF. In DNA, the CDR3 is TGTGCCAGCAGCTCCCGGGACACTAACACAGATACGCAGTATTTT.

The chain combines TRBV12-3 or TRBV12-4 with TRBJ1-2; possibly TRBD1 for D (5 bases). The CDR3 runs to 18 residues. The V and J ends lost 4 bases and 0 bases respectively, with 21 bases between them. The CDR3 sequence: CASSYYSIADSANYGYTF. CDR3 DNA: TGTGCCAGCAGTTATTATTCAATAGCCGACAGTGCTAACTATGGCTACACCTTC.

Only one count was recorded for this clonotype. The chain couples TRBV5-1 to TRBJ2-1; 7 bases line up with TRBD2. Germline assignment: CDR1 SGHRS and CDR2 YFSETQ. The CDR3 totals 13 residues. V was pared by 5 bases and J by 7 bases, with 6 bases of the junction left unmatched. This CDR3 is CASRPGLLNEQFF. The CDR3, as DNA: TGCGCCAGCAGGCCGGGACTACTGAATGAGCAGTTCTTC.

This sequence joins TRBV25-1 and TRBJ1-5; no clear D gene. The CDR3 sequence is 13 residues long. Germline V gene lookup returns CDR1 MGHDK and CDR2 SYGVNS. The V end was cut by 4 bases, the J end by 10 bases, with 14 bases between. Here the CDR3 DNA reads TGTGCCAGCAGTGGGGGTCTGGGAGATCCCCAGCATTTT. Its protein product is CASSGGLGDPQHF.

This clonotype turned up a few times. Written as DNA, the CDR3 is TGTGCCAGCAGCCATATGGTGGCCAACCCCTACGAGCAGTACTTC. Its translation: CASSHMVANPYEQYF. The chain employs TRBV3-1 and TRBJ2-7; D not certain. Germline loops: CDR1 LGHDT, CDR2 YNNKEL (reference sequence). V lost 3 bases and J 2 bases, leaving 14 bases between the germline ends. The CDR3 is 15 amino acids.

V is TRBV13 and J is TRBJ2-7, with D possibly being TRBD1 or TRBD2 (5 bases each). Germline CDR1 PRHDT, CDR2 FYEKMQ (reference sequence). Trimming removed 5 bases from V and 0 bases from J, with 11 bases in between. This CDR3 region has 14 residues. CDR3 loop: CASSRDQSSYEQYF. The DNA for the CDR3 is TGTGCCAGCAGCCGGGACCAATCCTCCTACGAGCAGTACTTC.

The V call is TRBV25-1, the J call TRBJ1-5; D gene uncertain. The CDR3 contains 14 residues. V dropped 6 bases and J dropped 2 bases, with 11 bases sitting between them. Germline-derived CDR1 and CDR2 are MGHDK and SYGVNS. The CDR3, as DNA: TGTGCCAGCAGCCCAATAGGAGGCAATCAGCCCCAGCATTTT. Protein product: CASSPIGGNQPQHF. Using reference TRBV25-1 and TRBJ1-5 for the parts outside the CDR3, the full variable domain is EADIYQTPRYLVIGTGKKITLECSQTMGHDKMYWYQQDPGMELHLIHYSYGVNSTEKGDLSSESTVSRIRTEHFPLTLESARPSHTSQYLCASSPIGGNQPQHFGDGTRLSIL.

The chain recombines TRBV4-2 with TRBJ2-7, with a possible D match to TRBD1 (7 bases). Trimming stripped 0 bases from V and 2 bases from J, with 14 bases between. Germline V lookup: CDR1 LGHNA, CDR2 YNFKEQ. The CDR3 spans 16 residues. This CDR3 is CASSQDWRGQAYEQYF. CDR3 nucleotides: TGTGCCAGCAGCCAAGATTGGAGGGGGCAGGCCTACGAGCAGTACTTC.

J is TRBJ2-7 and V is TRBV5-5; the match to TRBD2 covers 7 bases. This CDR3 comprises 14 residues. The V gene end was trimmed by 4 bases and the J gene end by 0 bases; junction bases not matched to a gene: 4. Germline V gene lookup returns CDR1 SGHKS and CDR2 YYEKEE (reference sequence). CDR3 sequence (DNA): TGTGCCAGCAGCCCTTGGGAGGGCTCCTACGAGCAGTACTTC. Protein product: CASSPWEGSYEQYF.

This clonotype was detected a few times. The chain uses TRBV20-1 and TRBJ2-7, with D possibly matching TRBD1 (5 bases). The V gene's germline CDR1 is DFQATT and CDR2 SNEGSKA (reference sequence). V was clipped by 6 bases and J by 3 bases, with 15 bases between them. This CDR3 spans 13 amino acids. CDR3 in amino acids: CSAASSTVYEQYF. CDR3 nucleotide sequence: TGCAGTGCAGCATCCTCGACAGTCTACGAGCAGTACTTC.

This clonotype has more than one count but fewer than ten. V gene TRBV20-1 combines with J gene TRBJ2-1; no definite D call. CDR1 and CDR2 (germline): DFQATT, SNEGSKA (reference sequence). This CDR3 has 14 residues. V was cut by 1 base and J by 7 bases, with 14 bases left in between. The CDR3 DNA follows: TGCAGTGCTAGAGTCCGGGCCTCTGTTAATGAGCAGTTCTTC. It codes for CSARVRASVNEQFF.

The chain combines TRBV5-1 with TRBJ2-1; a weak D match, TRBD1 (5 bases). The CDR3 is 12 amino acids. Trimming removed 3 bases at V and 8 bases at J, with 9 bases between. CDR1 SGHRS and CDR2 YFSETQ come from the germline V gene. The CDR3 DNA sequence: TGCGCCAGCAGCTCAGGGTCCGATGAGCAGTTCTTC. Translation: CASSSGSDEQFF.

The chain has TRBV4-2 and TRBJ2-3, with D possibly TRBD2 on 6 matching bases. Germline CDR1 is LGHNA and CDR2 is YNFKEQ. The CDR3 is made up of 18 amino acids. V lost 1 base and J lost 3, with 20 bases in between. The CDR3: CASSQVSGRIKGTDTQYF. The CDR3 nucleotides are TGTGCCAGCAGCCAAGTTAGCGGCCGGATTAAAGGGACAGATACGCAGTATTTT.

The genes are TRBV15 and TRBJ2-7, with TRBD1 matching over 9 bases. The J call may be faulty, since TRBJ2-5 better matches the DNA end. Germline V lookup: CDR1 LNHNV, CDR2 YYDKDF (reference sequence). The CDR3 is 16 amino acids. CDR3 protein: CATSRSDRGRKETQYF. CDR3 nucleotide sequence: TGTGCCACCAGCAGGAGCGACAGGGGGAGGAAAGAGACCCAGTACTTC.

This clonotype was detected many times. This chain links TRBV12-3 or TRBV12-4 with TRBJ1-2; 7 positions match TRBD1. The length of the CDR3 is 13 residues. Trimming at V came to 6 bases and at J to 3 bases, leaving 4 bases not matched to a gene. DNA of the CDR3: TGTGCCAGCAGCTCCGGGACAGACTATGGCTACACCTTC. This translates into CASSSGTDYGYTF.

This CDR3 is CASSYREGLEQYF. The CDR3 DNA follows: TGTGCCAGCAGTTACCGGGAGGGCCTCGAGCAGTACTTC. The chain joins TRBV27 to TRBJ2-5, with 8 bases aligning to TRBD2. The closer fit of TRBJ2-7 to the DNA end suggests the J call may be wrong. Germline values: CDR1 MNHEY, CDR2 SMNVEV (reference sequence). This CDR3 region has 13 residues.

The rearrangement links TRBV13 to TRBJ2-3; 11 bases agree with TRBD2. The CDR3 loop spans 17 amino acids. The germline CDR1 and CDR2 sequences are PRHDT and FYEKMQ (reference sequence). Trimming cost V 4 bases and J 6 bases; bases outside gene matches: 12. The CDR3 nucleotides read TGTGCCAGCAGCTCGGTAGCGGGGGGGATAAACATGGATACGCAGTATTTT. Translation: CASSSVAGGINMDTQYF.

J is TRBJ1-2 and V is TRBV7-2, with TRBD1 identical over 7 bases. Per the germline V gene, CDR1 is SGHTA and CDR2 is FQGNSA. The CDR3 loop spans 15 amino acids. J gave up 2 bases and V 0 bases, and 3 bases lay outside the gene matches. The CDR3 DNA reads as TGTGCCAGCAGCTTAGCAGGGGGCGCGAACTATGGCTACACCTTC. Translated: CASSLAGGANYGYTF.

This chain uses TRBV7-9 with TRBJ1-1; D is ambiguous. The germline V gene has CDR1 SEHNR and CDR2 FQNEAQ (reference sequence). This CDR3 spans 15 amino acids. Trimming removed 7 bases from V and 1 base from J, with 16 bases in between. This CDR3 is CASTDPRERNTEAFF. The CDR3 DNA is TGTGCCAGCACTGATCCGAGGGAGAGGAACACTGAAGCTTTCTTT.

This clonotype has only a few counts. The chain employs TRBV5-6 and TRBJ2-1; the D is unclear. From germline, CDR1 is SGHDT and CDR2 YYEEEE. V lost 2 bases to trimming and J lost 2 bases, with 5 bases between them. The CDR3 sequence is 13 residues long. CDR3 loop: CASSFSTYNEQFF. The CDR3 bases are TGTGCCAGCAGCTTTTCGACCTACAATGAGCAGTTCTTC.

This clonotype has more than one count but fewer than ten. This chain connects TRBV29-1 to TRBJ2-3, with 7 bases lining up with TRBD1. CDR3 length equals 15 residues. The V segment lost 5 bases and the J segment 2 bases; nucleotides outside the gene matches: 10. Germline V lookup: CDR1 SQVTM, CDR2 ANQGSEA. In DNA, the CDR3 is TGCAGCGTTTCGAGACAGGGATCCTACACAGATACGCAGTATTTT. This gives the protein CSVSRQGSYTDTQYF.

In this sample, this clonotype turned up once. The rearrangement uses TRBV4-1 and TRBJ2-1; 12 bases map to TRBD2. V trimming: 0 bases; J trimming: 7 bases; junction bases outside the gene matches: 7. This CDR3 contains 17 residues. Germline V CDR1 and CDR2: MGHRA, YSYEKL. The CDR3: CASSQDPPSGGENEQFF. The CDR3 DNA is TGCGCCAGCAGCCAAGATCCCCCTAGCGGGGGGGAGAATGAGCAGTTCTTC.

The chain uses TRBV13 and TRBJ1-1; D call uncertain. This CDR3 has 14 residues. Germline assignment: CDR1 PRHDT and CDR2 FYEKMQ (reference sequence). Trimming removed 2 bases at V and 6 bases at J, with 13 bases between. The CDR3 nucleotides read TGTGCCAGCAGCTTACTTTACCCCGCGGCTGAAGCTTTCTTT. Protein product: CASSLLYPAAEAFF.

V usage is TRBV12-3 or TRBV12-4 and J usage is TRBJ1-2; 10 nucleotides agree with TRBD1. The junction had 13 bases not matched to a gene; V was cut back by 5 bases and J by 10 bases. The CDR3 extends over 15 amino acids. The DNA for the CDR3 is TGTGCCAGCAGTGGGACAAGTGGAGGACAGGGGGACTACACCTTC. Translation gives CASSGTSGGQGDYTF.

As concerns this clonotype: The junction departs from germline at one end; a sequencing error may be responsible. The chain uses TRBV7-9 and TRBJ1-4; D unclear. The CDR3 length is 16 residues. Germline V gene sequence: CDR1 SEHNR, CDR2 FQNEAQ (reference sequence). CDR3 residues: CASSNLLIATNEKPFF. The CDR3 bases are TGTGCCAGCAGTAACCTCTTGATAGCGACTAATGAAAAACCGTTTTTT.